Shown below are 21 T cell receptor beta chains from a single sample sequenced in a study of blood T cell repertoires in COVID-19. The table came from immunoSEQ multiplex PCR; TCRdb's copy has only in-frame clones and leaves some out. The table lists about 68,000 clones, approximately 80% of them singletons. The sequencing input was peripheral blood. These receptors were obtained from a human donor in a cohort sampled during active COVID-19.

The chain combines TRBV30 with TRBJ2-3; 9 bases agree with TRBD2. From germline, CDR1 is GTSNPN and CDR2 SVGIG (reference sequence). V lost 4 bases and J lost 4; bases outside the gene matches: 12. This CDR3 region has 16 residues. The CDR3 loop reads CAWTFTAAGGADTQYF. CDR3 coding DNA: TGTGCCTGGACTTTCACGGCGGCGGGGGGGGCAGATACGCAGTATTTT.

The chain links TRBV7-8 to TRBJ2-1; 7 nucleotides match TRBD2. Germline CDR1 SGHVS, CDR2 FQNEAQ. This CDR3 is built from 14 residues. V lost 3 bases, J lost 6 bases, and 5 bases stayed unmatched. The CDR3 DNA reads as TGTGCCAGCAGCTTGTCGGGACTAATCAATGAGCAGTTCTTC. It codes for CASSLSGLINEQFF. Variable domain in full (rest from reference TRBV7-8 and TRBJ2-1): GAGVSQSPRYKVAKRGQDVALRCDPISGHVSLFWYQQALGQGPEFLTYFQNEAQLDKSGLPSDRFFAERPEGSVSTLKIQRTQQEDSAVYLCASSLSGLINEQFFGPGTRLTVL.

The chain couples TRBV20-1 to TRBJ1-4; 10 bases line up with TRBD1. Germline-derived CDR1 and CDR2 are DFQATT and SNEGSKA (reference sequence). The CDR3 covers 15 residues. The junction had 8 bases not matched to a gene; V was cut back by 3 bases and J by 7 bases. CDR3 DNA: TGCAGTGCTAGTGGAGGCGGGACAGGGGTTGAAAAACTGTTTTTT. Translation gives CSASGGGTGVEKLFF.

The rearrangement joins TRBV5-5 to TRBJ2-5, with D uncertain. This CDR3 comprises 11 residues. Germline CDR1 SGHKS, CDR2 YYEKEE (reference sequence). V lost 1 base to trimming and J lost 5 bases, with 3 bases between them. The CDR3 nucleotides are TGTGCCAGCAGCTTGTCGGAGACCCAGTACTTC. This codes for CASSLSETQYF.

V and J are TRBV5-1 and TRBJ1-6; no reliable D call. The CDR3 consists of 16 residues. The germline CDR1 and CDR2 sequences are SGHRS and YFSETQ. V was trimmed by 3 bases and J by 9 bases, leaving 19 bases between them. CDR3 sequence: CASSSQGGQAFSPLHF. CDR3 sequence (DNA): TGCGCCAGCAGCTCCCAAGGTGGGCAGGCTTTTTCACCCCTCCACTTT.

This clone occurred once. J is TRBJ1-1 and V is TRBV11-2; maybe TRBD1 (6 bases). Germline-derived CDR1 and CDR2 are SGHAT and FQNNGV. The germline V and J ends were trimmed by 0 bases and 1 base, with 12 bases remaining between them. The CDR3 has 16 amino acids. The CDR3 region has the DNA TGTGCCAGCAGCTTAGATCCAGGCAGGGGGAACACTGAAGCTTTCTTT. This encodes CASSLDPGRGNTEAFF.

This rearrangement joins TRBV18 to TRBJ2-7, with a possible D match to TRBD2 (5 bases). Germline lookup yields CDR1 KGHSH and CDR2 LQKENI. The CDR3 runs 15 residues. V lost 3 bases and J lost 0, with 12 bases in between. The CDR3, as DNA: TGTGCCAGCTCACCGGGAGTAATGGGCTCCTACGAGCAGTACGTC. Translating gives CASSPGVMGSYEQYV.

J is TRBJ1-5 and V is TRBV10-3, with 9 positions matching TRBD1. The CDR3 loop spans 13 amino acids. Germline assignment: CDR1 ENHRY and CDR2 SYGVKD. V trimming: 10 bases; J trimming: 1 base; junction bases outside the gene matches: 2. The CDR3 reads CATGQGSNQPQHF. In nucleotides, the CDR3 is TGTGCCACCGGACAGGGGAGCAATCAGCCCCAGCATTTT.

V usage is TRBV28 and J usage is TRBJ1-2; TRBD1 matches 7 bases. The CDR3 is 15 amino acids. Germline-derived CDR1 and CDR2 are MDHEN and SYDVKM. Trimming took 5 bases from V and 1 from J; bases not matched to a gene: 7. CDR3 DNA: TGTGCCAGCAGTGGTGGACAGGCCAATAACTATGGCTACACCTTC. Residues: CASSGGQANNYGYTF.

The chain combines TRBV6-6 with TRBJ1-2; TRBD1 might be the D (6 bases). Trimming shortened V by 7 bases and J by 2 bases, and 14 bases separated the two germline ends. CDR3 size: 14 residues. Germline V gives CDR1 MNHNY, CDR2 SVGAGI (reference sequence). The CDR3 loop is CASKSRDTNYGYTF. In DNA, the CDR3 is TGTGCCAGCAAAAGCCGGGACACCAACTATGGCTACACCTTC.

The chain has TRBV3-1 (or the pseudogene TRBV3-2) and TRBJ1-4; 10 nucleotides align to TRBD1. This CDR3 contains 16 residues. CDR1 is LGHDT, CDR2 YNNKEL, per germline (reference sequence). Trimming removed 1 base from V and 4 bases from J; junction bases left unmatched: 3. CDR3 loop: CASSQGTGGFNEKLFF. The DNA of the CDR3 is TGTGCCAGCAGCCAAGGGACAGGGGGTTTTAATGAAAAACTGTTTTTT.

The chain recombines TRBV3-1 (or the pseudogene TRBV3-2) with TRBJ1-1; the match to TRBD1 covers 8 bases. The CDR3 is made up of 18 amino acids. Germline loops: CDR1 LGHDT, CDR2 YNNKEL (reference sequence). The V segment lost 1 base and the J segment 6 bases; nucleotides outside the gene matches: 16. DNA of the CDR3: TGTGCCAGCAGCCAAGGTGGTCGGGACAGGTCTTTTTTCGCTGAAGCTTTCTTT. Its protein is CASSQGGRDRSFFAEAFF.

The chain joins TRBV5-6 to TRBJ2-3, with 10 bases identical to TRBD2. CDR3 size: 19 residues. Per the germline V gene, CDR1 is SGHDT and CDR2 is YYEEEE. V was clipped by 1 base and J by 6 bases; unmatched bases: 17. The CDR3 nucleotides are TGTGCCAGCAGCTTGTTTAAATTCGCGGGACTAGCGAATCTGGATACGCAGTATTTT. As protein: CASSLFKFAGLANLDTQYF.

The chain is built from TRBV28 and TRBJ2-1, with TRBD2 matching over 10 bases. The CDR3 length is 15 residues. The J segment lost 4 bases and the V segment lost 8 bases, leaving 8 bases of the junction unmatched. CDR1 and CDR2 (germline): MDHEN, SYDVKM. DNA for the CDR3: TGTGCCAGCCCTGCGGGTAGCGGGGGGTACAATGAGCAGTTCTTC. Protein: CASPAGSGGYNEQFF. The full variable domain, in which reference TRBV28 and TRBJ2-1 provide the parts outside the CDR3, is DVKVTQSSRYLVKRTGEKVFLECVQDMDHENMFWYRQDPGLGLRLIYFSYDVKMKEKGDIPEGYSVSREKKERFSLILESASTNQTSMYLCASPAGSGGYNEQFFGPGTRLTVL.

The V and J genes are TRBV6-2 or TRBV6-3 and TRBJ2-7, with D tentatively TRBD2 (5 bases). The CDR3 length is 12 residues. Germline values: CDR1 MNHEY, CDR2 SVGEGT. V was shortened by 5 bases and J by 3 bases, with 8 bases between the two germline ends. The CDR3 loop is CASSAGIYEQYF. CDR3 sequence (DNA): TGTGCCAGCAGTGCCGGGATCTACGAGCAGTACTTC.

In this sample, this clone turned up once. In the same sample, other DNA sequences code for this CDR3. V usage is TRBV3-1 (or the pseudogene TRBV3-2) and J usage is TRBJ2-5; possible D gene TRBD2, 5 bases. The CDR3 has 12 amino acids. Trimming shortened V by 3 bases and J by 5 bases, and 7 bases separated the two germline ends. Looked up from germline, CDR1 is LGHDT and CDR2 is YNNKEL (reference sequence). This CDR3 reads CASSHGEETQYF. The DNA of the CDR3 is TGTGCCAGCAGCCATGGGGAGGAGACCCAGTACTTC.

V usage is TRBV7-8 and J usage is TRBJ2-7, with D hard to call. CDR1 is SGHVS, CDR2 FQNEAQ, per germline. V was pared by 1 base and J by 11 bases, with 12 bases between. The CDR3 contains 12 residues. CDR3: CASSLVGHLKYF. The DNA of the CDR3 is TGTGCCAGCAGCTTAGTGGGCCACCTGAAGTACTTC.

The rearrangement uses TRBV6-5 and TRBJ2-3; TRBD2 might be the D (6 bases). V lost 6 bases and J lost 8, with 18 bases in between. This CDR3 comprises 14 residues. Germline lookup yields CDR1 MNHEY and CDR2 SVGAGI. The CDR3 loop reads CASRGHRSGGTQYF. The CDR3 DNA is TGTGCCAGCAGGGGCCACCGTAGCGGCGGTACGCAGTATTTT.

This clone has just one count. The chain recombines TRBV7-2 with TRBJ2-7, with D possibly being TRBD2 (5 bases). Germline CDR1 is SGHTA and CDR2 is FQGNSA. V lost 5 bases, J lost 1 base, and 12 bases lay in between. CDR3 size: 14 residues. CDR3 DNA sequence: TGTGCCAGCAGCCCAGGACTTATATCCTACGAGCAGTACTTC. Protein sequence: CASSPGLISYEQYF. The entire variable domain, with the rest obtained from reference TRBV7-2 and TRBJ2-7, is as follows: GAGVSQSPSNKVTEKGKDVELRCDPISGHTALYWYRQSLGQGLEFLIYFQGNSAPDKSGLPSDRFSAERTGGSVSTLTIQRTQQEDSAVYLCASSPGLISYEQYFGPGTRLTVT.

The V gene is TRBV7-6, the J gene TRBJ2-2, with a weak D call TRBD2 (7 bases). Trimming took off 6 bases at V and 4 bases at J, with 18 bases between the two ends. Germline CDR1 and CDR2: SGHVS and FNYEAQ. The CDR3 is 16 amino acids. In DNA, the CDR3 is TGTGCCAGCAGTCTGCATGGGGGGGCTGGCACCGGGGAGCTGTTTTTT. It is translated as CASSLHGGAGTGELFF.

The gene calls are TRBV3-1 (or the pseudogene TRBV3-2) and TRBJ2-7, with 7 bases aligning to TRBD2. After removal of 5 bases from V and 2 bases from J, the junction contained 12 bases not matched to a gene. CDR1 is LGHDT and CDR2 is YNNKEL in the germline V gene (reference sequence). The CDR3 is made up of 16 amino acids. This CDR3 reads CASSSVGGGSAYEQYF. CDR3 nucleotide sequence: TGTGCCAGCAGCTCAGTGGGCGGGGGATCCGCCTACGAGCAGTACTTC.